Ten or more counts support the clone carrying this T cell receptor (beta chain). This record belongs to a study of low-dose radiotherapy and immunotherapy resistance in tumors. Regarding time point: after trial treatment. This sample's treatment: LDRT plus nivolumab, ipilimumab, low-dose cyclophosphamide and aspirin (RACIN trial). V lost 5 bases and J 0 bases, leaving 10 bases between the germline ends. Germline V lookup: CDR1 SGHVS, CDR2 FQNEAQ. The CDR3 totals 14 residues. With TRAV- and TRBV-specific primers, first-strand cDNA was made, covering the alpha and beta chains. TCR amplification involved 20 PCR cycles with a constant-region primer and V-primer adapter. TCRdb reprocessed the reads via MiXCR and lists one record per CDR3 protein. This repertoire shows about 91,000 distinct CDR3 sequences, roughly 20% found once; its top ten account for 9.5% to 15%.

The sample consisted of PBMCs, taken after low-dose radiotherapy plus immunotherapy. The source is a female donor with ovarian cancer. This sequence joins TRBV7-8 and TRBJ1-1; tentative D call: TRBD1 (5 bases). CDR3 region: CASSPRGMNTEAFF. CDR3 DNA sequence: TGTGCCAGCAGCCCAAGGGGAATGAACACTGAAGCTTTCTTT.